What follows is one T cell receptor beta chain and its context. Deletions cut 3 bases from V and 0 bases from J, with 12 bases between. This CDR3 comprises 16 residues. Per the germline V gene, CDR1 is KGHSH and CDR2 is LQKENI. This record comes from a study of blood T cell repertoires in COVID-19. Study-level background: T cells, B-cell-depleted T cells, or PBMCs supplied cDNA or gDNA.

All enrollees were about 18 to 100 years old and from some 24 US areas. Assay: immunoSEQ multiplex PCR; the TCRdb copy retains only in-frame clones and omits some. The data show roughly 130,000 clones, about 88% seen once. The chain combines TRBV18 with TRBJ1-3; D may be TRBD1 (6 bases). Sequenced: PBMCs or T cells enriched from blood (not recorded which). The TCR originated in a woman aged 45-65 years who had recovered from COVID-19. The CDR3 sequence: CASSPGADGSGNTIYF. In nucleotides, the CDR3 is TGTGCCAGCTCACCGGGGGCGGATGGCTCTGGAAACACCATATATTTT.